These T cell receptor beta chains were read from a single sample in a study of T cell responses to AZD1222 COVID-19 vaccine. TCRdb's copy holds only in-frame clones and misses some; the assay was immunoSEQ multiplex PCR. Among 83,000 or so clones listed, about 90% were seen once. The starting material was peripheral blood, obtained 28 days after the second AZD1222 dose. These receptors were collected from an adult who received the AZD1222 COVID-19 vaccine. CDR3s include the opening cysteine and the closing phenylalanine or tryptophan. The D gene is left open where the match is weak. Clone size is stated in some rows and not others, as once, few, many or a class when expanded.

TGCGCCAGCAGCCGATCGGGGGGCGCAAGCAATCAGCCCCAGCATTTT	CASSRSGGASNQPQHF	TRBJ1-5	.	.	TRBV4-1
TGTGCCAGCAGCCCCGGAAGAAGGCGCTACGAGCAGTACTTC	CASSPGRRRYEQYF	TRBJ2-7	.	few	TRBV6-5
TGTGCCAGCAGTTACGGGGATGGTCAGCCCCAGCATTTT	CASSYGDGQPQHF	TRBJ1-5	.	.	TRBV6-5
TGTGCCAGTAGTAAGACTTATGCGGGGGTTTTCTACGAGCAGTACTTC	CASSKTYAGVFYEQYF	TRBJ2-7	TRBD2	.	TRBV19
TGTGCCAGCAGTGACAACCCGGGACTAGCGGGAGGGCGAGAGACCCAGTACTTC	CASSDNPGLAGGRETQYF	TRBJ2-5	TRBD2	.	TRBV6-1
TGTGCCAGCAGCCAGAGGAGGGATGAGCAGTTCTTC	CASSQRRDEQFF	TRBJ2-1	.	.	TRBV3-1/TRBV3-2
TGTGCCAGCAGCCCTTCCTGGGGGCGATGGACCGGGGACTATGGCTACACCTTC	CASSPSWGRWTGDYGYTF	TRBJ1-2	.	.	TRBV3-1/TRBV3-2
TGTGCCAGTAGTCCCTACAGGGGGTCAGACGAGCAGTACTTC	CASSPYRGSDEQYF	TRBJ2-7	TRBD1	.	TRBV19
TGTGCCAGCAGCCGAGGAGCTCCAGGGATGCCCTCCTACGAGCAGTACTTC	CASSRGAPGMPSYEQYF	TRBJ2-7	.	.	TRBV14
TGTGCCAGCAGTTACTCGGGACACTCCTACGAGCAGTACTTC	CASSYSGHSYEQYF	TRBJ2-7	.	.	TRBV6-2/TRBV6-3
TGCGCCAGCAGCCGTAGCGGGAGCTCCTACGAGCAGTACTTC	CASSRSGSSYEQYF	TRBJ2-7	TRBD2	.	TRBV10-2
TGTGCCATCAGTGAGACCCGGGACAGGGCTTCCTACGAGCAGTACTTC	CAISETRDRASYEQYF	TRBJ2-7	TRBD1	.	TRBV10-3
TGTGCCAGCAGTGAAAGAGGGCGGGATGGCTACACCTTC	CASSERGRDGYTF	TRBJ1-2	.	once	TRBV6-1
TGTGCCAGCAGCTTAGTGGCGGGAGGGACATCGGATACGCAGTATTTT	CASSLVAGGTSDTQYF	TRBJ2-3	TRBD2	.	TRBV11-2
TGCAGCGCTAATCCCCGGGTGGGCTTCACTGAAGCTTTCTTT	CSANPRVGFTEAFF	TRBJ1-1	.	once	TRBV29-1
TGTGCCAGCTCACCGGACAGGGGGCCCACTGAAGCTTTCTTT	CASSPDRGPTEAFF	TRBJ1-1	TRBD1	once	TRBV18
TGCGCCACCAGTAACGGGATTCGGAACACTGAAGCTTTCTTT	CATSNGIRNTEAFF	TRBJ1-1	.	once	TRBV4-1
TGCAGCGTTGCGCCCAGGGACAGCCACTATGGCTACACCTTC	CSVAPRDSHYGYTF	TRBJ1-2	TRBD1	once	TRBV29-1
TGTGCCAGCAGCGGTCGACGACAGCTAATGGGCTATGGCTACACCTTC	CASSGRRQLMGYGYTF	TRBJ1-2	.	.	TRBV7-9
TGTGCCAGCAGTTCCGCCGGGACAGGTAACACTGAAGCTTTCTTT	CASSSAGTGNTEAFF	TRBJ1-1	TRBD1	.	TRBV6-2/TRBV6-3
TGTGCCAGCAGCCCTAGACAGGGTGGAGGTCCAACCACTGAAGCTTTCTTT	CASSPRQGGGPTTEAFF	TRBJ1-1	TRBD1	.	TRBV3-1/TRBV3-2
TGTGCCAGCTCACCAGTCACGAATCAGAACACTGAAGCTTTCTTT	CASSPVTNQNTEAFF	TRBJ1-1	.	few	TRBV18
TGTGCCAGCACCTCAAGGGGACAGTTTGGCTACACCTTC	CASTSRGQFGYTF	TRBJ1-2	TRBD1	.	TRBV28
TGTGCCAGCAGTGACGGGACTAGCGGGACAGATACGCAGTATTTT	CASSDGTSGTDTQYF	TRBJ2-3	TRBD2	.	TRBV6-4
TGTGCCAGCAGTTTTCCCGGGTCATACGAGCAGTACTTC	CASSFPGSYEQYF	TRBJ2-7	.	once	TRBV28
TGTGCCAGCAGTAGAATGACAGGGGTCGGGCAGTTCTTC	CASSRMTGVGQFF	TRBJ2-1	TRBD1	.	TRBV6-2/TRBV6-3
TGTGCCAGCTCACCTGGACAGGGGGCGACGGAGACCCAGTACTTC	CASSPGQGATETQYF	TRBJ2-5	TRBD1	.	TRBV18
TGCGCCAGCAGAAATCCGGGGGGGGAAATGCACATTCAGTACTTC	CASRNPGGEMHIQYF	TRBJ2-4	TRBD2	.	TRBV10-2
TGTGCCAGTCGCAAGGGGACTAATGAAAAACTGTTTTTT	CASRKGTNEKLFF	TRBJ1-4	.	.	TRBV2
TGTGCCAGTAGCACGGGATTGCCCATGAATGAGCAGTTCTTC	CASSTGLPMNEQFF	TRBJ2-1	.	.	TRBV19
TGTGCCAGCAGCCAAGATCTTCGGAGCTATACGCAGTATTTT	CASSQDLRSYTQYF	TRBJ2-3	.	.	TRBV4-2
TGCGCCAGCAGCTTGACGGGAGGGCCAAGTGAGACCCAGTACTTC	CASSLTGGPSETQYF	TRBJ2-5	TRBD2	.	TRBV5-1
TGTGCCACCAGCAGAGGAAGCGTTCAGGAAAAACTGTTTTTT	CATSRGSVQEKLFF	TRBJ1-4	.	.	TRBV15
TGTGCCAGCAGCTTGGGGGAAGGGTTGGAGACCCAGTACTTC	CASSLGEGLETQYF	TRBJ2-5	.	.	TRBV5-4
TGTGCCAGCAGTTTGAGAAGAGCGTTACAAGAGACCCAGTACTTC	CASSLRRALQETQYF	TRBJ2-5	.	once	TRBV28